A selection of T cell receptor beta chains follows, all from one sample in a study of radiation and T cells in renal cell carcinoma. The table came from immunoSEQ multiplex PCR; TCRdb's copy has only in-frame clones and leaves some out. The top ten clones hold 13% of a sample with more than 150,000 clones, about 87% of them seen once. The sequencing used blood, collected from a patient whose treatment included radiotherapy and nephrectomy. These receptors originate from a woman between 50 and 59 years old with renal cell carcinoma. Each CDR3 is given with its conserved first and last residue. D genes are given only for firm matches. Clone size is not always given. Where it is, it says once, few, many or a class for expanded clones.

-	once	TRBV5-1	TRBJ2-5	CASSYQETQYF	TGCGCCAGCAGCTATCAAGAGACCCAGTACTTC
TRBD2	-	TRBV9	TRBJ2-5	CASSAGLAEETQYF	TGTGCCAGCAGCGCGGGACTAGCGGAAGAGACCCAGTACTTC
TRBD2	-	TRBV6-6	TRBJ2-3	CASRTSGRSTDTQYF	TGTGCCAGCAGAACTAGCGGGCGAAGCACAGATACGCAGTATTTT
TRBD2	-	TRBV5-4	TRBJ2-7	CASSLARAAGGVSEQYF	TGTGCCAGCAGCTTGGCACGGGCGGCGGGGGGAGTAAGCGAGCAGTACTTC
TRBD1	-	TRBV2	TRBJ2-5	CAGDRGEETQYF	TGTGCCGGAGACAGGGGGGAGGAGACCCAGTACTTC
-	-	TRBV5-8	TRBJ1-2	CASSLGRALMTYGYTF	TGTGCCAGCAGCTTGGGTAGGGCCCTGATGACCTATGGCTACACCTTC
-	-	TRBV11-2	TRBJ1-1	CASSLTGGSSEAFF	TGTGCCAGCAGCTTAACCGGGGGCAGCTCCGAAGCTTTCTTT
TRBD1	-	TRBV9	TRBJ2-7	CASSGGQGGPVSAEQYF	TGTGCCAGCAGCGGTGGACAGGGTGGCCCAGTGAGCGCCGAGCAGTACTTC
-	-	TRBV7-9	TRBJ1-3	CASSLVAVGNTIYF	TGTGCCAGCAGCTTAGTCGCAGTTGGAAACACCATATATTTT
-	once	TRBV18	TRBJ1-1	CASSPRGDTEAFF	TGTGCCAGCTCACCACGAGGGGACACTGAAGCTTTCTTT
-	once	TRBV7-9	TRBJ2-1	CASSNPPGLEQFF	TGTGCCAGCAGCAATCCTCCCGGCCTTGAGCAGTTCTTC
TRBD1	few	TRBV19	TRBJ1-6	CASSGSGTGGPSRNSPLHF	TGTGCCAGTAGTGGCAGCGGGACAGGGGGCCCATCCCGGAATTCACCCCTCCACTTT
-	once	TRBV19	TRBJ2-3	CASVAGGSTDTQYF	TGTGCCAGTGTGGCGGGCGGCTCCACAGATACGCAGTATTTT
-	-	TRBV19	TRBJ1-2	CASALQRGTNYGYTF	TGTGCCAGCGCACTGCAGCGGGGAACGAACTATGGCTACACCTTC
-	-	TRBV7-3	TRBJ1-2	CASSLPGRPIYGYTF	TGTGCCAGCAGCCTCCCGGGACGGCCAATATATGGCTACACCTTC
TRBD2	-	TRBV4-1	TRBJ2-7	CASRPTSGGASYEQYF	TGCGCCAGCAGACCGACTAGCGGGGGGGCCTCCTACGAGCAGTACTTC
-	-	TRBV11-3	TRBJ2-2	CASSLFGGNTGELFF	TGTGCCAGCAGCTTATTCGGGGGGAACACCGGGGAGCTGTTTTTT
-	-	TRBV4-3	TRBJ1-1	CASSQDSSRDTEAFF	TGCGCCAGCAGCCAAGATTCATCCCGAGACACTGAAGCTTTCTTT